The 21 T cell receptor beta chains in this list originate from one sample, sequenced in a study of identical twins (dated by TCRdb to about 2016). The library relied on 5' RACE. TCRdb shows the sequencer as Illumina HiSeq 2000. The public reads were reanalyzed by TCRdb: fastp trimming at Q25, MiXCR alignment, in-frame beta chains only. One record per CDR3 amino acid sequence lists the most common genes and DNA. The table for this sample lists about 490,000 distinct CDR3 sequences; over 12% of them were counted only once. In total, the top ten clones hold 0.35% to 0.45% of the sample. These sequences were also reported in another study, on yellow fever vaccine responses in identical twins.

The sample was CD4+ T cells sorted from blood. The receptors stem from a woman aged 18 to 35 in good health.

The chain uses TRBV24-1 and TRBJ2-1; TRBD1 is a possible D gene (6 bases). The germline CDR1 and CDR2 sequences are KGHDR and SFDVKD. V shed 4 bases and J shed 4 bases, with 16 bases lying between them. This CDR3 is built from 16 residues. Here the CDR3 reads CATSDQTRDKYNEQFF. CDR3 sequence (DNA): TGTGCCACCAGTGACCAAACCCGGGACAAGTACAATGAGCAGTTCTTC.

The J gene is TRBJ2-7, the V gene TRBV12-3 or TRBV12-4; either TRBD1 or TRBD2 may fit D (7 bases each). This CDR3 has 15 amino acids. V lost 3 bases and J lost 4, with 16 bases in between. The CDR3 nucleotides read TGTGCCAGCAGTTTCAGCAGGGGGGGGGGATACGAGCAGTACTTC. Translated: CASSFSRGGGYEQYF.

This clonotype has more than one count but fewer than ten. The chain uses TRBV29-1 and TRBJ1-1; D not resolved. Trimming left V 5 bases short and J 4 bases short, with 14 bases between. This CDR3 is built from 13 residues. Germline V gene lookup returns CDR1 SQVTM and CDR2 ANQGSEA. CDR3 nucleotide sequence: TGCAGCGTTCGGAGCGGCGGGGTCACTGAAGCTTTCTTT. Its protein is CSVRSGGVTEAFF.

This clonotype was seen only a few times. The chain uses TRBV7-2 and TRBJ2-1; 11 bases are shared with TRBD2. This CDR3 comprises 17 residues. Trimming took 1 base from V and 3 from J; bases not matched to a gene: 5. Germline V gene lookup returns CDR1 SGHTA and CDR2 FQGNSA. The CDR3 is CASSLVGTSGYYNEQFF. Written as DNA, the CDR3 is TGTGCCAGCAGCTTAGTCGGGACTAGCGGATACTACAATGAGCAGTTCTTC.

This clonotype was counted a few times. The chain recombines TRBV18 with TRBJ1-1; possibly TRBD1 for D (5 bases). CDR3 length equals 16 residues. With 0 bases removed from V and 0 bases from J, the gap between germline ends came to 11 bases. Germline lookup yields CDR1 KGHSH and CDR2 LQKENI. The CDR3 is CASSPPSSGMNTEAFF. Written as DNA, the CDR3 is TGTGCCAGCTCACCACCATCCTCAGGGATGAACACTGAAGCTTTCTTT.

This clonotype was counted a few times. The chain carries TRBV10-3 and TRBJ2-1; 10 nucleotides align to TRBD2. V gave up 3 bases and J gave up 5 bases; unmatched junction bases: 4. This CDR3 is 15 amino acids long. From germline, CDR1 is ENHRY and CDR2 SYGVKD. CDR3 amino acids: CAISDRTSGHNEQFF. The CDR3 bases are TGTGCCATCAGTGACAGGACTAGCGGCCACAATGAGCAGTTCTTC.

This clonotype has just a few counts. The rearrangement uses TRBV20-1 and TRBJ1-1; D perhaps matches TRBD1 (5 bases). The CDR3 extends over 12 amino acids. Germline values: CDR1 DFQATT, CDR2 SNEGSKA (reference sequence). Trimming stripped 0 bases from V and 6 bases from J, with 8 bases between. CDR3 bases: TGCAGTGCTAGAGAGGGGGTGGCTGAAGCTTTCTTT. It encodes CSAREGVAEAFF.

This clonotype was recorded many times. Germline and junction disagree at one end, which may indicate a read error. This sequence joins TRBV5-1 and TRBJ2-7; 9 bases align to TRBD1. Per germline, CDR1 SGHRS and CDR2 YFSETQ. The CDR3 spans 12 residues. For the CDR3, the DNA is TGTGCCAGCAGCTGGGACAGGGATGAGCAGTACTTC. As protein: CASSWDRDEQYF. Supplemented by reference TRBV5-1 and TRBJ2-7, the full variable domain reads KAGVTQTPRYLIKTRGQQVTLSCSPISGHRSVSWYQQTPGQGLQFLFEYFSETQRNKGNFPGRFSGRQFSNSRSEMNVSTLELGDSALYLCASSWDRDEQYFGPGTRLTVT.

This clonotype has more than one count but fewer than ten. The chain joins TRBV7-8 to TRBJ2-3; a possible D gene is TRBD2 (6 bases). V lost 2 bases, J lost 2 bases, and 11 bases lay in between. Germline V gene sequence: CDR1 SGHVS, CDR2 FQNEAQ. The CDR3 length is 15 residues. As DNA, the CDR3 is TGTGCCAGCAGCTTAAAGTGGCGGGACACAGATACGCAGTATTTT. This encodes CASSLKWRDTDTQYF.

This clonotype has just a few counts. The V gene is TRBV14, the J gene TRBJ2-1, with D unclear. This CDR3 region has 15 residues. The V and J ends lost 1 base and 7 bases respectively, with 14 bases between them. Looked up from germline, CDR1 is SGHDN and CDR2 is FVKESK. CDR3 coding DNA: TGTGCCAGCAGCCAAGGCGGCTCTCCGGCTAATGAGCAGTTCTTC. It yields the protein CASSQGGSPANEQFF.

CDR3 DNA sequence: TGCGCCAGCAGCCCAGGGACAGGGGTTTCCATTAACTATGGCTACACCTTC. Its translation is CASSPGTGVSINYGYTF. The V and J genes are TRBV5-1 and TRBJ1-2; 10 bases match TRBD1. CDR1 is SGHRS and CDR2 is YFSETQ in the germline V gene. The junction had 10 bases not matched to a gene; V was cut back by 4 bases and J by 1 base. This CDR3 region has 17 residues. The whole variable domain, filled in from reference TRBV5-1 and TRBJ1-2, reads KAGVTQTPRYLIKTRGQQVTLSCSPISGHRSVSWYQQTPGQGLQFLFEYFSETQRNKGNFPGRFSGRQFSNSRSEMNVSTLELGDSALYLCASSPGTGVSINYGYTFGSGTRLTVV.

This clonotype was counted only a few times. The chain employs TRBV5-1 and TRBJ1-1; 8 bases fit TRBD1. Germline V gene lookup returns CDR1 SGHRS and CDR2 YFSETQ. Germline trimming cut 5 bases from V and 4 bases from J; bases unmatched to any gene: 7. The CDR3 sequence is 14 residues long. CDR3 sequence: CASRPTGVGTEAFF. CDR3 bases: TGCGCCAGCAGGCCGACAGGGGTAGGCACTGAAGCTTTCTTT. Full variable domain (missing parts from reference TRBV5-1 and TRBJ1-1): KAGVTQTPRYLIKTRGQQVTLSCSPISGHRSVSWYQQTPGQGLQFLFEYFSETQRNKGNFPGRFSGRQFSNSRSEMNVSTLELGDSALYLCASRPTGVGTEAFFGQGTRLTVV.

CDR3 sequence (DNA): TGTGCCAGCAGTGAGATTGGGTCAACTAATGAAAAACTGTTTTTT. This encodes CASSEIGSTNEKLFF. This sequence joins TRBV2 and TRBJ1-4; D call uncertain. V was clipped by 3 bases and J by 0 bases, with 8 bases between them. The germline V gene has CDR1 SNHLY and CDR2 FYNNEI. The CDR3 spans 15 residues.

The chain has TRBV20-1 and TRBJ2-7; possibly TRBD1 or TRBD2 for D (6 bases each). This CDR3 spans 16 amino acids. V was clipped by 0 bases and J by 3 bases, with 18 bases between them. CDR1 and CDR2 from the germline V gene are DFQATT and SNEGSKA (reference sequence). This CDR3 is CSARDQGGLGHYEQYF. CDR3 sequence (DNA): TGCAGTGCTAGAGATCAAGGGGGGCTGGGGCACTACGAGCAGTACTTC.

The rearrangement uses TRBV6-1 and TRBJ2-1; the match to TRBD2 covers 12 bases. Per germline, CDR1 MNHNS and CDR2 SASEGT. V shed 11 bases, J shed 3 bases, and the junction held 8 bases outside the gene matches. This CDR3 region has 15 residues. CDR3 in amino acids: CAGPLAGGFYNEQFF. CDR3 sequence (DNA): TGTGCCGGCCCACTAGCGGGGGGTTTCTACAATGAGCAGTTCTTC.

This clonotype has more than one count but fewer than ten. This sequence joins TRBV5-1 and TRBJ2-5; D gene unclear. The CDR3 length is 17 residues. The V end lost 1 base, the J end lost 1 base, and 17 bases lay between the germline ends. In germline, CDR1 is SGHRS, CDR2 YFSETQ. The chain's CDR3 is CASSLSSGRFIQETQYF. DNA for the CDR3: TGCGCCAGCAGCTTGAGTTCGGGCAGGTTCATCCAAGAGACCCAGTACTTC.

The V and J genes are TRBV2 and TRBJ2-1; the D is unclear. The V end was cut by 3 bases, the J end by 0 bases, with 15 bases between. There are 17 residues in the CDR3. Germline CDR1 and CDR2: SNHLY and FYNNEI. CDR3 bases: TGTGCCAGCAGTGATACCGGCTTCCAAAGCTCCTACAATGAGCAGTTCTTC. Protein sequence: CASSDTGFQSSYNEQFF. Filled out from reference TRBV2 and TRBJ2-1, the complete variable domain reads EPEVTQTPSHQVTQMGQEVILRCVPISNHLYFYWYRQILGQKVEFLVSFYNNEISEKSEIFDDQFSVERPDGSNFTLKIRSTKLEDSAMYFCASSDTGFQSSYNEQFFGPGTRLTVL.

The chain carries TRBV12-3 or TRBV12-4 and TRBJ2-1; TRBD2 matches at 14 bases. V was clipped by 8 bases and J by 1 base; unmatched bases: 7. The CDR3 runs 17 residues. As DNA, the CDR3 is TGTGCCAGCGGGGGGACTAGCGGGAGTTTTTCCTACAATGAGCAGTTCTTC. Its translation: CASGGTSGSFSYNEQFF.

This clonotype showed up just a few times. V and J are TRBV20-1 and TRBJ2-3, with 8 nucleotides matching TRBD1. Germline CDR1 DFQATT, CDR2 SNEGSKA (reference sequence). With V trimmed by 4 bases and J by 3 bases, 6 bases remained unmatched. The CDR3 runs 14 residues. CDR3 nucleotide sequence: TGCAGTGCTAAACGACAGGGGTCTACAGATACGCAGTATTTT. Translation: CSAKRQGSTDTQYF.

The chain joins TRBV2 to TRBJ2-1; D possibly corresponds to TRBD2 (5 bases). Germline loops: CDR1 SNHLY, CDR2 FYNNEI. This CDR3 comprises 12 residues. V was cut by 6 bases and J by 7 bases, with 10 bases left in between. CDR3 coding DNA: TGTGCCAGCAGCCAGCGGAGGAATGAGCAGTTCTTC. Translated: CASSQRRNEQFF. Full variable domain (missing parts from reference TRBV2 and TRBJ2-1): EPEVTQTPSHQVTQMGQEVILRCVPISNHLYFYWYRQILGQKVEFLVSFYNNEISEKSEIFDDQFSVERPDGSNFTLKIRSTKLEDSAMYFCASSQRRNEQFFGPGTRLTVL.

This rearrangement joins TRBV7-2 to TRBJ2-1; 8 nucleotides agree with TRBD2. Trimming took 7 bases from V and 8 from J; bases not matched to a gene: 10. Germline CDR1 SGHTA, CDR2 FQGNSA. The length of the CDR3 is 14 residues. CDR3 loop: CASNRGLASHEQFF. DNA of the CDR3: TGTGCCAGCAACAGAGGACTAGCTTCTCATGAGCAGTTCTTC. The variable domain in full, completed from reference TRBV7-2 and TRBJ2-1, reads GAGVSQSPSNKVTEKGKDVELRCDPISGHTALYWYRQSLGQGLEFLIYFQGNSAPDKSGLPSDRFSAERTGGSVSTLTIQRTQQEDSAVYLCASNRGLASHEQFFGPGTRLTVL.